A selection of T cell receptor beta chains follows, all from one sample in a study of cytomegalovirus exposure and HLA in healthy donors. Method: immunoSEQ multiplex PCR; TCRdb's copy keeps in-frame clones and lacks some. The sample records about 210,000 clones, about 77% being singletons. Sample: PBMCs. Receptors originate from a boy aged 5-17 years in good health and CMV-seronegative. CDR3s include the opening cysteine and the closing phenylalanine or tryptophan. A D gene is named only where the DNA matches it firmly. Some rows mark clone size as missing; the rest say once, few, many or name a class of expanded clone.

D gene: NA
J gene: TRBJ1-1
clone size: NA
V gene: TRBV7-2
CDR3 protein: CASIRWGTHGAEAFF
CDR3 DNA: TGTGCCAGCATTCGGTGGGGAACCCACGGGGCTGAAGCTTTCTTT

D gene: NA
J gene: TRBJ1-6
clone size: NA
V gene: TRBV7-9
CDR3 protein: CASSPGQGTPLHF
CDR3 DNA: TGTGCCAGCAGCCCGGGTCAGGGGACACCCCTCCACTTT

D gene: TRBD2
J gene: TRBJ2-3
clone size: NA
V gene: TRBV10-3
CDR3 protein: CAISEQGLAATDTQYF
CDR3 DNA: TGTGCCATCAGTGAGCAGGGACTAGCGGCTACAGATACGCAGTATTTT

D gene: NA
J gene: TRBJ1-3
clone size: NA
V gene: TRBV25-1
CDR3 protein: CASSVGPEGGNTIYF
CDR3 DNA: TGTGCCAGCAGTGTAGGCCCGGAGGGTGGAAACACCATATATTTT

D gene: TRBD1
J gene: TRBJ1-6
clone size: NA
V gene: TRBV19
CDR3 protein: CASKRTGLLSSNSPLHF
CDR3 DNA: TGTGCCAGTAAAAGGACAGGGCTTTTGTCTAGCAATTCACCCCTCCACTTT

D gene: NA
J gene: TRBJ2-1
clone size: NA
V gene: TRBV11-3
CDR3 protein: CASSLRWGREWALYEQFF
CDR3 DNA: TGTGCCAGCAGCTTACGATGGGGGCGGGAGTGGGCCTTATATGAGCAGTTCTTC

D gene: TRBD1
J gene: TRBJ1-1
clone size: few
V gene: TRBV18
CDR3 protein: CASSLDRAYGTEAFF
CDR3 DNA: TGTGCCAGCTCACTTGACAGGGCTTATGGCACTGAAGCTTTCTTT

D gene: NA
J gene: TRBJ2-7
clone size: NA
V gene: TRBV6-5
CDR3 protein: CASSYSYSFNNYEQYF
CDR3 DNA: TGTGCCAGCAGTTACTCGTATAGCTTTAACAACTACGAGCAGTACTTC

D gene: TRBD1
J gene: TRBJ2-1
clone size: NA
V gene: TRBV7-9
CDR3 protein: CASSSAQGPSYNEQFF
CDR3 DNA: TGTGCCAGCAGTTCTGCACAGGGGCCCTCCTACAATGAGCAGTTCTTC

D gene: NA
J gene: TRBJ1-5
clone size: NA
V gene: TRBV25-1
CDR3 protein: CASSDAGVNQPQHF
CDR3 DNA: TGTGCCAGCAGTGATGCAGGGGTCAATCAGCCCCAGCATTTT

D gene: TRBD1
J gene: TRBJ1-2
clone size: NA
V gene: TRBV5-1
CDR3 protein: CASSEGTGVGYGYTF
CDR3 DNA: TGCGCCAGCAGCGAGGGTACAGGGGTGGGCTATGGCTACACCTTC

D gene: TRBD1
J gene: TRBJ2-1
clone size: NA
V gene: TRBV5-1
CDR3 protein: CASSGTGQLYNEQFF
CDR3 DNA: TGCGCCAGCAGCGGCACGGGACAGCTCTACAATGAGCAGTTCTTC

D gene: NA
J gene: TRBJ1-2
clone size: NA
V gene: TRBV2
CDR3 protein: CASTTTGLGYGYTF
CDR3 DNA: TGTGCCAGCACTACTACAGGGTTGGGCTATGGCTACACCTTC

D gene: NA
J gene: TRBJ1-4
clone size: NA
V gene: TRBV5-4
CDR3 protein: CASHTRNEKLFF
CDR3 DNA: TGTGCCAGCCATACTCGTAATGAAAAACTGTTTTTT

D gene: TRBD2
J gene: TRBJ2-1
clone size: NA
V gene: TRBV4-2
CDR3 protein: CASSHDREEQFF
CDR3 DNA: TGTGCCAGCAGCCATGACCGGGAGGAACAGTTCTTC

D gene: TRBD1
J gene: TRBJ1-5
clone size: few
V gene: TRBV7-9
CDR3 protein: CASSAQTGWDQPQHF
CDR3 DNA: TGTGCCAGCAGCGCCCAGACAGGGTGGGATCAGCCCCAGCATTTT

D gene: TRBD2
J gene: TRBJ2-1
clone size: NA
V gene: TRBV6-6
CDR3 protein: CASSYSASGGENEQFF
CDR3 DNA: TGTGCCAGCAGTTACTCCGCTTCGGGGGGGGAAAATGAGCAGTTCTTC

D gene: NA
J gene: TRBJ2-3
clone size: NA
V gene: TRBV6-5
CDR3 protein: CASSSREPDTQYF
CDR3 DNA: TGTGCCAGCAGTTCCCGGGAGCCAGATACGCAGTATTTT

D gene: NA
J gene: TRBJ2-1
clone size: NA
V gene: TRBV27
CDR3 protein: CASRSIQVLWSYNEQFF
CDR3 DNA: TGTGCCAGCAGATCAATCCAGGTGTTATGGTCCTACAATGAGCAGTTCTTC

D gene: NA
J gene: TRBJ2-5
clone size: NA
V gene: TRBV5-4
CDR3 protein: CASSLDLTRAGETQYF
CDR3 DNA: TGTGCCAGCAGCTTGGACCTTACTAGGGCGGGTGAGACCCAGTACTTC

D gene: NA
J gene: TRBJ1-2
clone size: few
V gene: TRBV30
CDR3 protein: CAWSGGEGYTF
CDR3 DNA: TGTGCCTGGAGTGGAGGCGAAGGCTACACCTTC

D gene: NA
J gene: TRBJ1-1
clone size: once
V gene: TRBV5-4
CDR3 protein: CASSPTGLMNTEAFF
CDR3 DNA: TGTGCCAGCAGCCCTACAGGATTAATGAACACTGAAGCTTTCTTT

D gene: NA
J gene: TRBJ1-1
clone size: NA
V gene: TRBV30
CDR3 protein: CASLPQGYTEAFF
CDR3 DNA: TGTGCCTCGCTCCCCCAGGGATACACTGAAGCTTTCTTT

D gene: TRBD1
J gene: TRBJ1-4
clone size: NA
V gene: TRBV6-6
CDR3 protein: CASGTGNEKLFF
CDR3 DNA: TGTGCCAGCGGGACAGGGAATGAAAAACTGTTTTTT

D gene: TRBD1
J gene: TRBJ1-1
clone size: NA
V gene: TRBV11-3
CDR3 protein: CASRTGQGSTTEAFF
CDR3 DNA: TGTGCCAGCAGAACTGGACAGGGCTCTACCACTGAAGCTTTCTTT

D gene: TRBD1
J gene: TRBJ1-2
clone size: few
V gene: TRBV27
CDR3 protein: CASSLRTGGAGGYTF
CDR3 DNA: TGTGCCAGCAGTTTGAGGACAGGGGGCGCCGGCGGCTACACCTTC